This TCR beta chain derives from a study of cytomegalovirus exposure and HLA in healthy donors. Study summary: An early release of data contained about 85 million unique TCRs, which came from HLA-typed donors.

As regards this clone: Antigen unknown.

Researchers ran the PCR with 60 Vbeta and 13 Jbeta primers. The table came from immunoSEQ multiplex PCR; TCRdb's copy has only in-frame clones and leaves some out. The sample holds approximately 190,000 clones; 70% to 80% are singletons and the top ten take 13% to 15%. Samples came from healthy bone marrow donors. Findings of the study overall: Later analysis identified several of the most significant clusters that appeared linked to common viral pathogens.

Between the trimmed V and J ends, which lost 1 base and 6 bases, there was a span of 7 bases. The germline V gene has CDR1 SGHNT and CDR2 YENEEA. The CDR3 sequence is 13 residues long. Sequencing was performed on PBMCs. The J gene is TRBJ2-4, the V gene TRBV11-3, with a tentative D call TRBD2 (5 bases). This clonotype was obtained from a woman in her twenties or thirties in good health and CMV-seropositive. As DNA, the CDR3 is TGTGCCAGCAGCTTAGGTCGGGGAAACATTCAGTACTTC. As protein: CASSLGRGNIQYF. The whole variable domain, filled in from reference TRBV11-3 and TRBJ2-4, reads EAGVVQSPRYKIIEKKQPVAFWCNPISGHNTLYWYLQNLGQGPELLIRYENEEAVDDSQLPKDRFSAERLKGVDSTLKIQPAELGDSAVYLCASSLGRGNIQYFGAGTRLSVL.